This T cell receptor beta chain came from a study of cytomegalovirus exposure and HLA in healthy donors. Study-wide results and caveats: An analysis done earlier found most TCR beta V segments productive about 87% or about 30% of the time.

The PCR used 60 Vbeta and 13 Jbeta primers. Repertoires were generated with immunoSEQ multiplex PCR, while TCRdb's copy carries only in-frame clones and drops some. Of some 150,000 clones detected, more than 75% appear once; the ten largest clones hold roughly 8%. V was shortened by 1 base and J by 7 bases, with 11 bases between the two germline ends. In germline, CDR1 is LNHDA, CDR2 SQIVND (reference sequence). This CDR3 contains 13 residues. This clone has only a few counts. Its antigen is not known. The chain has TRBV19 and TRBJ2-7; D unresolved. Material: PBMCs. The source of this sequence is a man aged 25 to 40 in good health and CMV-seropositive. The CDR3 DNA is TGTGCCAGTAGTATAGTGGGCTCCCCGGAGCAGTACTTC. It is translated as CASSIVGSPEQYF.